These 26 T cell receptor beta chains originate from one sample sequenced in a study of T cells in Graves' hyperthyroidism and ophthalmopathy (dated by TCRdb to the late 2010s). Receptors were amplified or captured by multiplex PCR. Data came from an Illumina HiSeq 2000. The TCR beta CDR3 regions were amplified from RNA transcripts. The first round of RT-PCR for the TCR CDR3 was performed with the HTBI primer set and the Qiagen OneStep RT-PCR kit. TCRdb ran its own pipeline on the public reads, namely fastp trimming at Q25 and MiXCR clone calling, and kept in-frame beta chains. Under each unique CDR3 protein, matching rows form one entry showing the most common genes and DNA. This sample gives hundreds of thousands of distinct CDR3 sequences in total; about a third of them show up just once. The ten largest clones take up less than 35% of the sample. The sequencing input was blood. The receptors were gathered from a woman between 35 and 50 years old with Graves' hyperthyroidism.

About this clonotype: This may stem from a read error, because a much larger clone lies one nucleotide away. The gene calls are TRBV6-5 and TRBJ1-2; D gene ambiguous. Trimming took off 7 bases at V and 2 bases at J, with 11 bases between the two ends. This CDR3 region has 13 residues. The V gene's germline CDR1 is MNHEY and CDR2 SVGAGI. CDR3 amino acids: CASTWTANYGYTF. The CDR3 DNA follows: TGTGCCAGCACTTGGACGGCGAACTATGGCTACACCTTC.

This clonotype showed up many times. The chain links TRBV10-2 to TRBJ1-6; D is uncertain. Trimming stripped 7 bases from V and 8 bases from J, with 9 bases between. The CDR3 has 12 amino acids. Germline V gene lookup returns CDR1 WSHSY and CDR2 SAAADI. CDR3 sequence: CASTTSYSPLHF. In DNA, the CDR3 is TGCGCCAGCACCACTTCGTATTCACCCCTCCACTTT.

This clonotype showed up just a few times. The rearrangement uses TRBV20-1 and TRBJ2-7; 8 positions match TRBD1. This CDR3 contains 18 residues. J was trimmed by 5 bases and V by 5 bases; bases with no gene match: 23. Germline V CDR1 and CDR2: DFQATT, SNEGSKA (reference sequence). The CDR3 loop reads CSAQTGQGFVSRLDEQYF. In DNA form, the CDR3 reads TGCAGTGCTCAGACTGGACAGGGTTTTGTTTCTCGTCTCGACGAGCAGTACTTC.

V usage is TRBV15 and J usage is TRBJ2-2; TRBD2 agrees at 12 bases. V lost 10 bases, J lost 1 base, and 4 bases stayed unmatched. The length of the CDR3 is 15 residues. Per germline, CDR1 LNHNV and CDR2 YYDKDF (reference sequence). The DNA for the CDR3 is TGTGCCAGCAGACTAGCGGGAGTGAACACCGGGGAGCTGTTTTTT. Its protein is CASRLAGVNTGELFF.

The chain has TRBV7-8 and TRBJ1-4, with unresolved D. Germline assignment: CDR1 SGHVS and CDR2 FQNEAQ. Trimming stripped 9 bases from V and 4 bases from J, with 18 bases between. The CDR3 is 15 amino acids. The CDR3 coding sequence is TGTGCCAGTAGTACCCGGACGGCCTTTAATGAAAAACTGTTTTTT. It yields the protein CASSTRTAFNEKLFF. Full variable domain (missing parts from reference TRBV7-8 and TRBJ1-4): GAGVSQSPRYKVAKRGQDVALRCDPISGHVSLFWYQQALGQGPEFLTYFQNEAQLDKSGLPSDRFFAERPEGSVSTLKIQRTQQEDSAVYLCASSTRTAFNEKLFFGSGTQLSVL.

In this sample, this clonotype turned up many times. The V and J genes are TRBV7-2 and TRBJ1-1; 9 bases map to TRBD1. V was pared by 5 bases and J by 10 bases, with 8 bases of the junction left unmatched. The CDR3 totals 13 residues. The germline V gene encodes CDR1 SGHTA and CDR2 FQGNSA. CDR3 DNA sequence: TGTGCCAGCAGCGCCCGACAGGGGGGGACAGCTTTCTTT. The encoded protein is CASSARQGGTAFF.

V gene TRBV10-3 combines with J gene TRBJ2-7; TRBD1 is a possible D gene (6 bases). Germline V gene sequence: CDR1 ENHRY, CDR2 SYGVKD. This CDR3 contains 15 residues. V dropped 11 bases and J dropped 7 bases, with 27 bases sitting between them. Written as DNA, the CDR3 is TGTGCCTGCACTCCCGGGACAATCTACCGAGGGGAGCAGTACTTC. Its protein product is CACTPGTIYRGEQYF.

The CDR3: CAILGAEAFF. CDR3 sequence (DNA): TGTGCCATCCTGGGCGCCGAAGCTTTCTTT. The chain has TRBV10-3 and TRBJ1-1, with no clear D. The ends were cut back, 8 bases at V and 8 bases at J, with 9 bases in the middle. Germline V gene sequence: CDR1 ENHRY, CDR2 SYGVKD. CDR3 length: 10 residues.

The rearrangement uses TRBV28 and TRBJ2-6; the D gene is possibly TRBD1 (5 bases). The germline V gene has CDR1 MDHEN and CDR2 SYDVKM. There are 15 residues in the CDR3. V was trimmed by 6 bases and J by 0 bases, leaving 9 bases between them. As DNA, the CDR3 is TGTGCCAGCAGGACAGATGTCTCTGGGGCCAACGTCCTGACTTTC. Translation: CASRTDVSGANVLTF.

CDR3 in amino acids: CASSPTTENTEAFF. As DNA, the CDR3 is TGTGCCAGCTCACCGACGACAGAGAACACTGAAGCTTTCTTT. V is TRBV18 and J is TRBJ1-1; D might be TRBD1 (5 bases). V was shortened by 3 bases and J by 1 base, with 9 bases between the two germline ends. CDR1 and CDR2 from the germline V gene are KGHSH and LQKENI. This CDR3 is built from 14 residues.

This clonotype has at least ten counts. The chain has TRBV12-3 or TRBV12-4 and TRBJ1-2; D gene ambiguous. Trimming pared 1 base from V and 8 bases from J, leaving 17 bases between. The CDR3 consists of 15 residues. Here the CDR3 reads CASSLGGIRYSGYTF. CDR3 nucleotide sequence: TGTGCCAGCAGTTTAGGTGGCATCAGGTATAGCGGCTACACCTTC.

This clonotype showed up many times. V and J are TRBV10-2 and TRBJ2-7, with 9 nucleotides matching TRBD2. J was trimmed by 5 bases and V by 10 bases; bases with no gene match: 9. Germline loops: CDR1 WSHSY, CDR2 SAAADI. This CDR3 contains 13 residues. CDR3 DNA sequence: TGCGCCATAGTAGCGGGAGAGCTACACGAGCAGTACTTC. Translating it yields CAIVAGELHEQYF.

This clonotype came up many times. The CDR3 region is CASSYPLETQYF. In DNA, the CDR3 is TGTGCCAGCAGCTACCCTTTGGAGACCCAGTACTTC. The chain combines TRBV11-2 with TRBJ2-5; D remains ambiguous. This CDR3 has 12 residues. Trimming shortened V by 4 bases and J by 5 bases, and 8 bases separated the two germline ends. CDR1 and CDR2 from the germline V gene are SGHAT and FQNNGV.

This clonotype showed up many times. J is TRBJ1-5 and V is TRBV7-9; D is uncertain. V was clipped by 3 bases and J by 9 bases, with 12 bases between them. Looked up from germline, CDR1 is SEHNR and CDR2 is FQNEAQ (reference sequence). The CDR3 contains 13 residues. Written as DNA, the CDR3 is TGTGCCAGCAGCTTGTCTGACTCTGGGCCCCAGCATTTT. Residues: CASSLSDSGPQHF.

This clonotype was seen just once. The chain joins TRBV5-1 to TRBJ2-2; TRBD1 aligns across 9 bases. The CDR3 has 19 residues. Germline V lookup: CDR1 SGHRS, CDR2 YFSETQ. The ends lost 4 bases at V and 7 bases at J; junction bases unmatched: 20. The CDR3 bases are TGCGCCAGCAGCCAGACTTACTTCCGGGACAGGGTCGATGGCGGGGAGCTGTTTTTT. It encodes CASSQTYFRDRVDGGELFF.

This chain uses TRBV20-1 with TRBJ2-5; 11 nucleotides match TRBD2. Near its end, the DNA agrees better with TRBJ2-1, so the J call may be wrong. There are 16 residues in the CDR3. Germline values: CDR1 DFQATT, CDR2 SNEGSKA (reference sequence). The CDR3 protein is CSARDSSGGRTNEQFF. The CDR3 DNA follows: TGCAGTGCTAGGGACTCTAGCGGGGGGCGAACCAATGAGCAGTTCTTC.

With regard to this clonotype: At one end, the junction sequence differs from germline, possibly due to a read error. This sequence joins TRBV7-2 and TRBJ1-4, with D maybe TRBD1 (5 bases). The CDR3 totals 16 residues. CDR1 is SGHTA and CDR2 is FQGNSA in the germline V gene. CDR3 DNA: TGCGCCAGCAGCCAAGATTTGGGGGAGGGCATGGAAAAACTGTTTTTT. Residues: CASSQDLGEGMEKLFF.

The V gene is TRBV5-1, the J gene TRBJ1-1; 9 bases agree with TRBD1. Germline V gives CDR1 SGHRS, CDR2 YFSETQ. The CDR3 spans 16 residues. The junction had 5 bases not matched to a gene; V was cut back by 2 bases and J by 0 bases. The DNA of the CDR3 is TGCGCCAGCAGCTTACAGGGGGCTGGAATGAACACTGAAGCTTTCTTT. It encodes CASSLQGAGMNTEAFF.

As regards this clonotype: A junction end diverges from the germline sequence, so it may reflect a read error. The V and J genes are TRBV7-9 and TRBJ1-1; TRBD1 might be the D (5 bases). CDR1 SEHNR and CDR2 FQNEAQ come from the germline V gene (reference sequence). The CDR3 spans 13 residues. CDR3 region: CASSRDLGTEALF. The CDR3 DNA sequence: TGTGCCAGCAGCCGGGACCTGGGAACTGAAGCTCTCTTT. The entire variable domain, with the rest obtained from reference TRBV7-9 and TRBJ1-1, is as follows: DTGVSQNPRHKITKRGQNVTFRCDPISEHNRLYWYRQTLGQGPEFLTYFQNEAQLEKSRLLSDRFSAERPKGSFSTLEIQRTEQGDSAMYLCASSRDLGTEALFGQGTRLTVV.

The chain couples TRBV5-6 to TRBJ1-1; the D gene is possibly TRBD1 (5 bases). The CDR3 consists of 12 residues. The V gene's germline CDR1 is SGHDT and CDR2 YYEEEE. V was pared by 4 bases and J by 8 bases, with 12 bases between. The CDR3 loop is CASSPGGLEAFF. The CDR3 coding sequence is TGTGCCAGCAGCCCCGGGGGTCTAGAAGCTTTCTTT.

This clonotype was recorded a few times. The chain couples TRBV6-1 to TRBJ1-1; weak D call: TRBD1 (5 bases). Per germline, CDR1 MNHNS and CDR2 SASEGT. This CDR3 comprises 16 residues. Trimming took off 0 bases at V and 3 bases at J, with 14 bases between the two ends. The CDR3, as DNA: TGTGCCAGCAGTGAAGCGGGGGGGAGGACATACACTGAAGCTTTCTTT. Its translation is CASSEAGGRTYTEAFF.

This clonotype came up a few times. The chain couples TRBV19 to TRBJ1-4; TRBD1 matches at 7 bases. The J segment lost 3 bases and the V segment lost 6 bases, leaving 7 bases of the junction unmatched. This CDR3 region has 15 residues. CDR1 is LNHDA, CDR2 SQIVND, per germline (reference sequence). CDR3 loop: CASRSLDRPNEKLFF. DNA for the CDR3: TGTGCCAGTAGAAGCCTGGACAGGCCTAATGAAAAACTGTTTTTT. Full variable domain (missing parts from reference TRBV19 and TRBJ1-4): DGGITQSPKYLFRKEGQNVTLSCEQNLNHDAMYWYRQDPGQGLRLIYYSQIVNDFQKGDIAEGYSVSREKKESFPLTVTSAQKNPTAFYLCASRSLDRPNEKLFFGSGTQLSVL.

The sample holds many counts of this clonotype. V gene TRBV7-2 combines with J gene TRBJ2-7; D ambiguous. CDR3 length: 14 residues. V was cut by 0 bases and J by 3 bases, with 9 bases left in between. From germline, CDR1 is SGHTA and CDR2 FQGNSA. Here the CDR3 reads CASSLASSHYEQYF. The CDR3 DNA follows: TGTGCCAGCAGCTTAGCGTCCTCGCACTACGAGCAGTACTTC.

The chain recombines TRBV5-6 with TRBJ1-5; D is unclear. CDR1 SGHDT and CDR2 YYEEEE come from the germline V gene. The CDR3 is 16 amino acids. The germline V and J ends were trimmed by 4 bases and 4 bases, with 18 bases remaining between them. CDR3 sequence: CASSLRGPGGNQPQHF. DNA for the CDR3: TGTGCCAGCAGCCTACGTGGTCCAGGCGGGAATCAGCCCCAGCATTTT.

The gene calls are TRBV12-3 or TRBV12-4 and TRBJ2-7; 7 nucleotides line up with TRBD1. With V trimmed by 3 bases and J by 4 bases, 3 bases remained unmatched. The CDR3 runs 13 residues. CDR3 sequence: CASSFLDRYEQYF. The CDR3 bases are TGTGCCAGCAGTTTCCTGGACAGGTACGAGCAGTACTTC.

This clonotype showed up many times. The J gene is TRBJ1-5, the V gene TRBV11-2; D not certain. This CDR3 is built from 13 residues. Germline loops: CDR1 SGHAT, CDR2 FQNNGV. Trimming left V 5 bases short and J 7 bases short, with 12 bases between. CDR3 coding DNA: TGTGCCAGCAGCCACCTCCAAGGGCAGCCCCAGCATTTT. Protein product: CASSHLQGQPQHF.